This T cell receptor beta chain is from a study of T cells in Graves' hyperthyroidism and ophthalmopathy. General study points: Peripheral blood also featured most of the thyroid clonotypes expanded above 0.001.

The CDR3 runs 10 residues. Trimming stripped 5 bases from V and 8 bases from J, with 6 bases between. This clonotype has just a few counts. What it binds is not known. The study included ophthalmopathy patients with Clinical Activity Score at least 3, NOSPECS grade at least 4 and duration under 3 months. It was uncontrolled infection, other autoimmune disease, pregnancy or lactation that excluded patients. Each diagnosis was grounded in clinical symptoms, serum thyroxine and TRAb, thyroid ultrasound, and orbital computed tomography. Amplification targeted TCR beta CDR3 regions from RNA transcripts. The study used the HTBI primer set for a first-round RT-PCR of the TCR CDR3. Using its own MiXCR run on the multiplex PCR reads, TCRdb lists one record per CDR3 protein. This sample has about 520,000 distinct CDR3 sequences; roughly a quarter occur once, and the top ten carry roughly 12%.

Sequenced material: blood. This sequence joins TRBV12-3 or TRBV12-4 and TRBJ1-2; no firm D call. This receptor was identified in a woman aged 25-40 years with Graves' ophthalmopathy. The CDR3 reads CASSKRGYTF. CDR3 nucleotide sequence: TGTGCCAGCAGTAAAAGGGGCTACACCTTC.